This T cell receptor (beta chain) was sequenced for a study of blood T cell repertoires in COVID-19. In the study overall: There were acute and convalescent COVID-19 samples, and they came from the United States, Italy and Spain.

As processed by the authors: Estimated nucleated cell counts came from reference gene primer amplification. The repertoire was sequenced with immunoSEQ multiplex PCR; TCRdb's copy has only in-frame clones and lacks some. The V and J calls and clone size were taken over from that table, and D and trimming were inferred from the DNA. The sample shows 150,000 to 200,000 clones, 80% to 90% of them seen only once. The germline gives CDR1 MDHEN, CDR2 SYDVKM. The CDR3 is 13 residues long. Between the trimmed V and J ends, which lost 8 bases and 4 bases, there was a span of 14 bases. This clone was seen a handful of times.

The clonotype comes from a man between 65 and 79 years old with active or convalescent COVID-19. Material: peripheral blood. This chain connects TRBV28 to TRBJ1-2, with D perhaps TRBD1 (5 bases). The CDR3 protein is CASAGTRAYGYTF. The CDR3 DNA follows: TGTGCCAGCGCAGGAACCAGGGCCTATGGCTACACCTTC.